Listed below are T cell receptor beta chains from one sample, sequenced in a study of Ad26.COV2.S vaccination and SARS-CoV-2 variants. Measured with immunoSEQ multiplex PCR; TCRdb has only the in-frame clones, and not every one. The table lists hundreds of thousands of clones, about nine tenths of them singletons. This sample comprised peripheral blood, obtained in a trial of Ad26.COV2.S vaccine versus placebo. These receptors were collected from a person aged 18-60 years who received the Ad26.COV2.S COVID-19 vaccine or a placebo. CDR3s include the opening cysteine and the closing phenylalanine or tryptophan. A D gene is named only where the DNA matches it firmly. Clone size is given for some rows only: seen once, a few or many times, or a class if the clone is expanded.

clone size: .; J gene: TRBJ1-2; CDR3 length: 16; D gene: TRBD1; V gene: TRBV5-4; CDR3 protein: CASRDLLSQGDYGYTF; CDR3 DNA: TGTGCCAGCCGGGACCTACTATCTCAGGGGGACTATGGCTACACCTTC
clone size: .; J gene: TRBJ2-7; CDR3 length: 13; D gene: .; V gene: TRBV5-5; CDR3 protein: CASRPVSLGEQYF; CDR3 DNA: TGTGCCAGCAGGCCAGTATCCCTCGGGGAGCAGTACTTC
clone size: .; J gene: TRBJ1-3; CDR3 length: 14; D gene: .; V gene: TRBV6-1; CDR3 protein: CASSESGPGNTIYF; CDR3 DNA: TGTGCCAGCAGTGAATCGGGTCCTGGAAACACCATATATTTT
clone size: .; J gene: TRBJ1-4; CDR3 length: 13; D gene: TRBD1; V gene: TRBV5-1; CDR3 protein: CASSLGQGGKLFF; CDR3 DNA: TGCGCCAGCAGCTTGGGACAGGGTGGAAAACTGTTTTTT
clone size: once; J gene: TRBJ2-1; CDR3 length: 12; D gene: .; V gene: TRBV30; CDR3 protein: CAWSVAWDEQFF; CDR3 DNA: TGTGCCTGGAGCGTCGCGTGGGATGAGCAGTTCTTC
clone size: once; J gene: TRBJ2-3; CDR3 length: 14; D gene: .; V gene: TRBV7-9; CDR3 protein: CASSPIGGTDTQYF; CDR3 DNA: TGTGCCAGCAGCCCCATAGGGGGCACAGATACGCAGTATTTT
clone size: once; J gene: TRBJ2-2; CDR3 length: 16; D gene: .; V gene: TRBV9; CDR3 protein: CASSVGPSGNTGELFF; CDR3 DNA: TGTGCCAGCAGCGTAGGTCCTAGTGGCAACACCGGGGAGCTGTTTTTT
clone size: .; J gene: TRBJ1-1; CDR3 length: 13; D gene: .; V gene: TRBV5-1; CDR3 protein: CASTLGPLTEAFF; CDR3 DNA: TGCGCCAGCACCTTGGGTCCCCTCACTGAAGCTTTCTTT
clone size: .; J gene: TRBJ2-3; CDR3 length: 14; D gene: TRBD2; V gene: TRBV5-1; CDR3 protein: CASSPGTTSNTQYF; CDR3 DNA: TGCGCCAGCAGCCCCGGGACTACGTCTAATACGCAGTATTTT
clone size: .; J gene: TRBJ1-1; CDR3 length: 13; D gene: .; V gene: TRBV7-2; CDR3 protein: CASSLLTNTEAFF; CDR3 DNA: TGTGCCAGCAGCTTATTGACTAACACTGAAGCTTTCTTT
clone size: .; J gene: TRBJ1-3; CDR3 length: 13; D gene: .; V gene: TRBV3-1/TRBV3-2; CDR3 protein: CARRPFSGNTIYF; CDR3 DNA: TGTGCCCGCCGGCCGTTCTCTGGAAACACCATATATTTT
clone size: .; J gene: TRBJ2-4; CDR3 length: 19; D gene: .; V gene: TRBV21-1; CDR3 protein: CASRGLAGGPLLAKNIQYF; CDR3 DNA: TGTGCCAGCAGGGGACTAGCGGGGGGTCCGTTACTAGCCAAAAACATTCAGTACTTC
clone size: .; J gene: TRBJ1-3; CDR3 length: 17; D gene: .; V gene: TRBV6-1; CDR3 protein: CASSEVVAGYSGNTIYF; CDR3 DNA: TGTGCCAGCAGTGAAGTTGTTGCAGGCTACTCTGGAAACACCATATATTTT
clone size: few; J gene: TRBJ1-1; CDR3 length: 14; D gene: .; V gene: TRBV9; CDR3 protein: CASSVGRQNTEAFF; CDR3 DNA: TGTGCCAGCAGCGTGGGACGGCAGAACACTGAAGCTTTCTTT
clone size: many; J gene: TRBJ1-6; CDR3 length: 12; D gene: .; V gene: TRBV12-3/TRBV12-4; CDR3 protein: CASSLGGSPLHF; CDR3 DNA: TGTGCCAGCAGTTTAGGGGGATCACCCCTCCACTTT
clone size: .; J gene: TRBJ2-1; CDR3 length: 15; D gene: TRBD2; V gene: TRBV29-1; CDR3 protein: CSADSSGGTYNEQFF; CDR3 DNA: TGCAGCGCTGACAGCAGCGGGGGTACCTACAATGAGCAGTTCTTC
clone size: .; J gene: TRBJ2-7; CDR3 length: 15; D gene: .; V gene: TRBV11-2; CDR3 protein: CASSPEGLGSYEQYF; CDR3 DNA: TGTGCCAGCAGCCCTGAGGGGTTGGGATCCTACGAGCAGTACTTC
clone size: once; J gene: TRBJ2-7; CDR3 length: 13; D gene: .; V gene: TRBV5-1; CDR3 protein: CASSIDSAYEQYF; CDR3 DNA: TGCGCCAGCAGCATCGATAGCGCCTACGAGCAGTACTTC
clone size: .; J gene: TRBJ2-1; CDR3 length: 13; D gene: TRBD2; V gene: TRBV24-1; CDR3 protein: CATSNSGGNEQFF; CDR3 DNA: TGTGCCACTTCAAATAGCGGGGGCAATGAGCAGTTCTTC
clone size: .; J gene: TRBJ1-2; CDR3 length: 13; D gene: .; V gene: TRBV12-3/TRBV12-4; CDR3 protein: CASSASRAYGYTF; CDR3 DNA: TGTGCCAGCAGTGCCTCCCGGGCCTATGGCTACACCTTC
clone size: .; J gene: TRBJ1-1; CDR3 length: 12; D gene: .; V gene: TRBV14; CDR3 protein: CASSQDPTEAFF; CDR3 DNA: TGTGCCAGCAGCCAAGACCCCACTGAAGCTTTCTTT
clone size: .; J gene: TRBJ1-4; CDR3 length: 13; D gene: .; V gene: TRBV4-1; CDR3 protein: CASSRVEYEKLFF; CDR3 DNA: TGCGCCAGCAGCCGTGTGGAGTACGAAAAACTGTTTTTT
clone size: .; J gene: TRBJ1-4; CDR3 length: 16; D gene: TRBD1; V gene: TRBV5-5; CDR3 protein: CASSTEGAVDAEKLFF; CDR3 DNA: TGTGCCAGCAGTACCGAGGGGGCTGTGGACGCTGAAAAACTGTTTTTT
clone size: .; J gene: TRBJ1-5; CDR3 length: 15; D gene: .; V gene: TRBV4-2; CDR3 protein: CASSQEGGRGQPQHF; CDR3 DNA: TGTGCCAGCAGCCAAGAAGGCGGGCGAGGGCAGCCCCAGCATTTT
clone size: .; J gene: TRBJ1-2; CDR3 length: 17; D gene: .; V gene: TRBV30; CDR3 protein: CAWSPLEGPYANYGYTF; CDR3 DNA: TGTGCCTGGAGCCCCCTGGAGGGGCCCTACGCTAACTATGGCTACACCTTC
clone size: .; J gene: TRBJ2-3; CDR3 length: 14; D gene: .; V gene: TRBV27; CDR3 protein: CASSFGQQVYTQYF; CDR3 DNA: TGTGCCAGCAGTTTCGGACAGCAAGTTTATACGCAGTATTTT
clone size: .; J gene: TRBJ1-3; CDR3 length: 16; D gene: .; V gene: TRBV4-3; CDR3 protein: CASSHNRRGSGNTIYF; CDR3 DNA: TGCGCCAGCAGCCATAACCGACGGGGCTCTGGAAACACCATATATTTT
clone size: .; J gene: TRBJ2-1; CDR3 length: 16; D gene: TRBD1; V gene: TRBV25-1; CDR3 protein: CASRPAGTGGIGEQFF; CDR3 DNA: TGTGCCAGCAGACCGGCCGGGACAGGGGGAATAGGTGAGCAGTTCTTC
clone size: .; J gene: TRBJ1-5; CDR3 length: 17; D gene: .; V gene: TRBV5-8; CDR3 protein: CASSLEARTVEDQPQHF; CDR3 DNA: TGTGCCAGCAGCTTGGAAGCCCGAACAGTTGAAGATCAGCCCCAGCATTTT
clone size: once; J gene: TRBJ1-5; CDR3 length: 15; D gene: .; V gene: TRBV6-5; CDR3 protein: CASGDPQVVGQPQHF; CDR3 DNA: TGTGCCAGCGGGGACCCACAGGTGGTAGGTCAGCCCCAGCATTTT
clone size: .; J gene: TRBJ1-2; CDR3 length: 15; D gene: .; V gene: TRBV6-5; CDR3 protein: CASSYLRVRGYGYTF; CDR3 DNA: TGTGCCAGCAGTTACTTGAGGGTGCGTGGCTATGGCTACACCTTC
clone size: .; J gene: TRBJ1-5; CDR3 length: 15; D gene: .; V gene: TRBV30; CDR3 protein: CAWSADSYSNQPQHF; CDR3 DNA: TGTGCCTGGAGCGCCGACAGCTATAGCAATCAGCCCCAGCATTTT
clone size: .; J gene: TRBJ1-6; CDR3 length: 12; D gene: .; V gene: TRBV5-8; CDR3 protein: CASGTGNSPLHF; CDR3 DNA: TGTGCCAGTGGTACAGGGAATTCACCCCTCCACTTT
clone size: .; J gene: TRBJ1-5; CDR3 length: 16; D gene: .; V gene: TRBV9; CDR3 protein: CASSASVNQVNQPQHF; CDR3 DNA: TGTGCCAGCAGCGCGTCGGTGAATCAAGTGAATCAGCCCCAGCATTTT
clone size: .; J gene: TRBJ1-3; CDR3 length: 15; D gene: TRBD1; V gene: TRBV5-1; CDR3 protein: CASSRTGGTGNTIYF; CDR3 DNA: TGCGCCAGCAGCCGGACAGGGGGCACTGGAAACACCATATATTTT
clone size: .; J gene: TRBJ2-1; CDR3 length: 17; D gene: TRBD2; V gene: TRBV4-2; CDR3 protein: CASSQPLAGGSYNEQFF; CDR3 DNA: TGTGCCAGCAGCCAGCCTTTAGCGGGGGGATCCTACAATGAGCAGTTCTTC
clone size: .; J gene: TRBJ2-7; CDR3 length: 13; D gene: .; V gene: TRBV12-3/TRBV12-4; CDR3 protein: CASSSGAIYEQYF; CDR3 DNA: TGTGCCAGCAGTTCCGGAGCCATCTACGAGCAGTACTTC
clone size: .; J gene: TRBJ1-1; CDR3 length: 14; D gene: .; V gene: TRBV6-5; CDR3 protein: CASTKTGGGTEAFF; CDR3 DNA: TGTGCCAGCACCAAAACTGGGGGGGGCACTGAAGCTTTCTTT
clone size: .; J gene: TRBJ2-7; CDR3 length: 10; D gene: .; V gene: TRBV20-1; CDR3 protein: CSARGYEQYF; CDR3 DNA: TGCAGTGCTAGAGGCTACGAGCAGTACTTC
clone size: .; J gene: TRBJ1-2; CDR3 length: 15; D gene: TRBD1; V gene: TRBV2; CDR3 protein: CASRRTGAVNYGYTF; CDR3 DNA: TGTGCCAGCAGGAGGACAGGGGCAGTTAACTATGGCTACACCTTC
clone size: once; J gene: TRBJ2-3; CDR3 length: 15; D gene: .; V gene: TRBV24-1; CDR3 protein: CATSDGGVPTDTQYF; CDR3 DNA: TGTGCCACCAGTGACGGAGGGGTTCCGACAGATACGCAGTATTTT
clone size: once; J gene: TRBJ2-7; CDR3 length: 13; D gene: .; V gene: TRBV30; CDR3 protein: CAWSVEGSYEQYF; CDR3 DNA: TGTGCCTGGAGTGTGGAGGGCTCCTACGAGCAGTACTTC
clone size: many; J gene: TRBJ2-3; CDR3 length: 17; D gene: .; V gene: TRBV6-1; CDR3 protein: CASSVQRQRSSTDTQYF; CDR3 DNA: TGTGCCAGCAGTGTTCAACGACAGAGGTCTAGCACAGATACGCAGTATTTT
clone size: .; J gene: TRBJ2-7; CDR3 length: 15; D gene: .; V gene: TRBV9; CDR3 protein: CASSPGGDESYEQYF; CDR3 DNA: TGTGCCAGCAGCCCCGGTGGGGACGAATCCTACGAGCAGTACTTC
clone size: .; J gene: TRBJ2-1; CDR3 length: 16; D gene: TRBD2; V gene: TRBV11-2; CDR3 protein: CASSSFPSGGYNEQFF; CDR3 DNA: TGTGCCAGCAGCTCCTTTCCTAGCGGGGGTTACAATGAGCAGTTCTTC
clone size: .; J gene: TRBJ2-7; CDR3 length: 15; D gene: TRBD2; V gene: TRBV7-2; CDR3 protein: CASSSGLAGTYEQYF; CDR3 DNA: TGTGCCAGCAGCTCGGGACTAGCGGGGACCTACGAGCAGTACTTC
clone size: .; J gene: TRBJ1-5; CDR3 length: 15; D gene: .; V gene: TRBV3-1/TRBV3-2; CDR3 protein: CASSQAVGGNQPQHF; CDR3 DNA: TGTGCCAGCAGCCAAGCGGTGGGGGGCAATCAGCCCCAGCATTTT
clone size: .; J gene: TRBJ2-7; CDR3 length: 12; D gene: TRBD2; V gene: TRBV29-1; CDR3 protein: CSVDAGGDEQYF; CDR3 DNA: TGCAGCGTTGACGCGGGGGGGGACGAGCAGTACTTC
clone size: .; J gene: TRBJ1-5; CDR3 length: 17; D gene: .; V gene: TRBV14; CDR3 protein: CASSQDSQRDSNQPQHF; CDR3 DNA: TGTGCCAGCAGCCAAGATAGCCAGAGAGATAGCAATCAGCCCCAGCATTTT
clone size: .; J gene: TRBJ1-1; CDR3 length: 13; D gene: TRBD1; V gene: TRBV27; CDR3 protein: CASSFTPGQGSFF; CDR3 DNA: TGTGCCAGCAGTTTCACGCCGGGACAGGGGAGCTTCTTT
clone size: .; J gene: TRBJ1-2; CDR3 length: 14; D gene: .; V gene: TRBV6-5; CDR3 protein: CASRPGSGEVGYTF; CDR3 DNA: TGTGCCAGCAGACCCGGTTCAGGGGAAGTTGGCTACACCTTC
clone size: .; J gene: TRBJ1-2; CDR3 length: 13; D gene: TRBD1; V gene: TRBV12-3/TRBV12-4; CDR3 protein: CASTQDRAHGYTF; CDR3 DNA: TGTGCCAGCACCCAGGACAGGGCTCATGGCTACACCTTC
clone size: .; J gene: TRBJ2-2; CDR3 length: 14; D gene: .; V gene: TRBV5-4; CDR3 protein: CASSLGQNTGELFF; CDR3 DNA: TGTGCCAGCAGCTTGGGACAGAATACCGGGGAGCTGTTTTTT
clone size: .; J gene: TRBJ2-2; CDR3 length: 12; D gene: .; V gene: TRBV11-2; CDR3 protein: CASSHRGGELFF; CDR3 DNA: TGTGCCAGCAGCCACCGAGGGGGGGAGCTGTTTTTT